A single sample is the source of the 24 T cell receptor beta chains below, sequenced in a study of T cell clonality in common variable immunodeficiency. Sequenced by immunoSEQ multiplex PCR; TCRdb stores in-frame clones only, minus some. The sample has 30,000 or so clones, none seen only once. Study-level points and caveats: Reportedly, TCR beta sequences from common variable immunodeficiency showed fewer deletions and N-nucleotide insertions.

The antigens of these receptors remain unknown. The material sequenced was peripheral blood mononuclear cells. Every receptor here comes from a human donor with common variable immunodeficiency.

As to this clone: Sequencing ends 3 residues short of the CDR3 end; the germline J gene provides the rest. This chain links TRBV5-1 with TRBJ2-7; 8 positions agree with TRBD1. CDR1 is SGHRS, CDR2 YFSETQ, per germline. Trimming took 5 bases from V and 4 from J; bases not matched to a gene: 11. The length of the CDR3 is 15 residues. The sequenced part of the CDR3 DNA is TGCGCCAGCAGTTACAGAGGACAGGGACCTTACGAG. It yields the protein CASSYRGQGPYE. The whole CDR3 reads CASSYRGQGPYEQYF.

Remarks on this clone: Read coverage stops 3 residues before the CDR3 terminus; the germline J gene supplies the remainder. The sample has other DNA sequences that encode this CDR3 too. The rearrangement uses TRBV7-3 and TRBJ2-7; the match to TRBD1 covers 11 bases. V shed 6 bases, J shed 2 bases, and the junction held 3 bases outside the gene matches. The CDR3 length is 14 residues. Germline CDR1 and CDR2: SGHTA and FQGTGA. This CDR3 reads CASSPGQGAYEQYF. The sequenced part of the CDR3 DNA is TGTGCCAGCAGTCCGGGACAGGGGGCCTACGAG.

Concerning this clone: The read gets to within 3 residues of the CDR3 end, and the germline J gene fills in the rest. V gene TRBV18 combines with J gene TRBJ2-7, with 11 bases that match TRBD1. Germline CDR1 is KGHSH and CDR2 is LQKENI. The CDR3 contains 14 residues. V shed 2 bases and J 5 bases; nucleotides not matched to a gene: 2. CDR3 amino acids: CASSPGTGGNEQYF. The covered CDR3 bases are TGTGCCAGCTCACCAGGGACAGGGGGTAACGAG.

This clone was seen more than once but under ten times. The CDR3 is cut off 3 residues early in the read; its end comes from the germline J gene. The gene calls are TRBV7-9 and TRBJ2-5; 7 nucleotides align to TRBD2. From germline, CDR1 is SEHNR and CDR2 FQNEAQ (reference sequence). The trim removed 5 bases at V and 5 bases at J, leaving 8 bases unmatched. The CDR3 has 14 amino acids. The sequenced CDR3 bases are TGTGCCAGCAGCCAAACTAGCGCCGTGGAGACC. Its translation is CASSQTSAVET. The whole CDR3 protein is CASSQTSAVETQYF.

The CDR3 protein is CASSLGGSVTYGYTF. Incomplete CDR3 DNA: TGTGCCAGCAGCTTAGGAGGGTCGGTGACATATGGC. The chain joins TRBV7-2 to TRBJ1-2; D is uncertain. The CDR3 extends 3 residues past the end of the read, so its final part is completed from the germline J gene. The CDR3 has 15 amino acids. Trimming took off 1 base at V and 5 bases at J, with 14 bases between the two ends. Germline V CDR1 and CDR2: SGHTA, FQGNSA. Supplemented by reference TRBV7-2 and TRBJ1-2, the full variable domain reads GAGVSQSPSNKVTEKGKDVELRCDPISGHTALYWYRQSLGQGLEFLIYFQGNSAPDKSGLPSDRFSAERTGGSVSTLTIQRTQQEDSAVYLCASSLGGSVTYGYTFGSGTRLTVV.

In regard to this clone: The read falls 3 residues short of the CDR3 end, and the missing part is taken from the germline J gene. The J gene is TRBJ2-7, the V gene TRBV18; 7 positions match TRBD2. From germline, CDR1 is KGHSH and CDR2 LQKENI. The V and J ends lost 3 bases and 3 bases, in that order; junction bases with no gene match: 17. The CDR3 extends over 18 amino acids. The CDR3 bases that were read are TGTGCCAGCTCACCGCACGTGGGGGGAAGCGGGGCCAACTACGAG. This gives the protein CASSPHVGGSGANYE. The CDR3 in its entirety is CASSPHVGGSGANYEQYF.

In this sample, this clone turned up many times. The read stops 3 residues short of the end of the CDR3; the missing end is completed from the germline J gene. This chain joins TRBV19 and TRBJ1-5, with a tentative D call TRBD1 (5 bases). V was pared by 3 bases and J by 3 bases, with 12 bases between. Germline values: CDR1 LNHDA, CDR2 SQIVND (reference sequence). The CDR3 runs to 15 residues. CDR3 loop: CASSMEGLHNQPQHF. CDR3 bases read: TGTGCCAGTAGTATGGAGGGACTGCACAATCAGCCC. The variable domain in full, with the rest retrieved from reference TRBV19 and TRBJ1-5, is DGGITQSPKYLFRKEGQNVTLSCEQNLNHDAMYWYRQDPGQGLRLIYYSQIVNDFQKGDIAEGYSVSREKKESFPLTVTSAQKNPTAFYLCASSMEGLHNQPQHFGDGTRLSIL.

This clone has just a few counts. The part of the CDR3 DNA that was read is TGTGCCAGCAGCCCCTCGGACAGGGTAAGGGTCGAG. It encodes CASSPSDRVRVE. The full CDR3 protein is CASSPSDRVRVEQYF. The gene calls are TRBV7-2 and TRBJ2-7; 8 bases are shared with TRBD1. The read ends 3 residues before the CDR3 terminus; that terminus is restored from the germline J gene. Germline V lookup: CDR1 SGHTA, CDR2 FQGNSA. The junction had 12 bases not matched to a gene; V was cut back by 5 bases and J by 6 bases. The CDR3 runs to 15 residues.

This clone was counted a few times. The read ends 3 residues before the CDR3 terminus; that terminus is restored from the germline J gene. The rearrangement links TRBV18 to TRBJ2-7; D may be TRBD1 (5 bases). V dropped 3 bases and J dropped 6 bases, with 9 bases sitting between them. The CDR3 is 12 residues long. CDR1 and CDR2 from the germline V gene are KGHSH and LQKENI. The part of the CDR3 DNA that was read is TGTGCCAGCTCACCTACAGGTATCGAG. This encodes CASSPTGIE. The whole CDR3 protein is CASSPTGIEQYF. Full variable domain (rest looked up from reference TRBV18 and TRBJ2-7): NAGVMQNPRHLVRRRGQEARLRCSPMKGHSHVYWYRQLPEEGLKFMVYLQKENIIDESGMPKERFSAEFPKEGPSILRIQQVVRGDSAAYFCASSPTGIEQYFGPGTRLTVT.

In the case of this clone: The CDR3 goes on 3 residues after the read ends, and that part is filled in from the germline J gene. The chain joins TRBV19 to TRBJ2-7; possibly TRBD2 for D (7 bases). Germline V gene lookup returns CDR1 LNHDA and CDR2 SQIVND (reference sequence). V was cut by 0 bases and J by 5 bases, with 11 bases left in between. CDR3 length equals 14 residues. The CDR3 DNA, read in part, is TGTGCCAGTAGTATAGATCGGGGGGCCAACGAG. It encodes CASSIDRGANE. In full, the CDR3 is CASSIDRGANEQYF.

This clone has a count of ten or more. The read finishes 3 residues shy of the CDR3 end, and the germline J gene is used to complete it. The chain employs TRBV5-4 and TRBJ2-2; D gene uncertain. Per the germline V gene, CDR1 is SGHNT and CDR2 is YYREEE (reference sequence). The CDR3 has 12 residues. V lost 3 bases and J lost 4, with 4 bases in between. The DNA read from the CDR3 is TGTGCCAGCAGCTCAATCACCGGGGAG. Its translation is CASSSITGE. The entire CDR3 protein reads CASSSITGELFF.

The table lists this clone with many counts. The read terminates 3 residues before the CDR3 end, so the remaining end is supplied by the germline J gene. The rearrangement joins TRBV29-1 to TRBJ1-1; 10 bases line up with TRBD1. Trimming cost V 3 bases and J 4 bases; bases outside gene matches: 2. The germline CDR1 and CDR2 sequences are SQVTM and ANQGSEA. CDR3 length: 13 amino acids. The part of the CDR3 DNA that was read is TGCAGCGTTGATGACAGGGGGCTCACTGAA. It translates to CSVDDRGLTE. The whole CDR3 sequence reads CSVDDRGLTEAFF. Together with reference TRBV29-1 and TRBJ1-1, the CDR3 gives the full variable domain: SAVISQKPSRDICQRGTSLTIQCQVDSQVTMMFWYRQQPGQSLTLIATANQGSEATYESGFVIDKFPISRPNLTFSTLTVSNMSPEDSSIYLCSVDDRGLTEAFFGQGTRLTVV.

This clone appeared a few times. The read gets to within 3 residues of the CDR3 end, and the germline J gene fills in the rest. V and J are TRBV18 and TRBJ1-2; TRBD1 might be the D (5 bases). V was clipped by 2 bases and J by 4 bases, with 11 bases between them. The CDR3 length is 14 residues. CDR1 KGHSH and CDR2 LQKENI come from the germline V gene. The CDR3 bases that were read are TGTGCCAGCTCACCAGTGGCCGGGGGCTATGGC. Its protein product is CASSPVAGGYG. The CDR3 in full is CASSPVAGGYGYTF. Full variable domain (outside the CDR3, taken from reference TRBV18 and TRBJ1-2): NAGVMQNPRHLVRRRGQEARLRCSPMKGHSHVYWYRQLPEEGLKFMVYLQKENIIDESGMPKERFSAEFPKEGPSILRIQQVVRGDSAAYFCASSPVAGGYGYTFGSGTRLTVV.

This clone has ten or more counts. The CDR3 bases that were read are TGTGCCAGCAGTGCAACACAGGGTCGGTTTGGC. It is translated as CASSATQGRFG. In full, the CDR3 is CASSATQGRFGYTF. V usage is TRBV6-1 and J usage is TRBJ1-2; possible D gene TRBD1, 6 bases. The read halts 3 residues ahead of the CDR3 end, with the missing end drawn from the germline J gene. The germline gives CDR1 MNHNS, CDR2 SASEGT. V lost 4 bases, J lost 7 bases, and 16 bases lay in between. The CDR3 totals 14 residues.

This clone appeared a few times. The read halts 3 residues ahead of the CDR3 end, with the missing end drawn from the germline J gene. V and J are TRBV7-3 and TRBJ2-5; D may be TRBD1 (5 bases). The CDR3 length is 15 residues. V was cut by 0 bases and J by 4 bases, with 12 bases left in between. CDR1 and CDR2 from the germline V gene are SGHTA and FQGTGA. The CDR3 region is CASSLTRQGLETQYF. CDR3 DNA, as far as it was read: TGTGCCAGCAGCTTAACTAGGCAGGGTTTAGAGACC. Full variable domain (missing parts from reference TRBV7-3 and TRBJ2-5): GAGVSQTPSNKVTEKGKYVELRCDPISGHTALYWYRQSLGQGPEFLIYFQGTGAADDSGLPNDRFFAVRPEGSVSTLKIQRTERGDSAVYLCASSLTRQGLETQYFGPGTRLLVL.

This clone occurred a few times. The read ends 3 residues before the CDR3 terminus; that terminus is restored from the germline J gene. This same CDR3 is encoded by further DNA sequences in the sample. The chain recombines TRBV5-1 with TRBJ1-2, with 12 bases matching TRBD1. V was clipped by 4 bases and J by 0 bases; unmatched bases: 4. The V gene's germline CDR1 is SGHRS and CDR2 YFSETQ. CDR3 length equals 16 residues. The sequenced part of the CDR3 DNA is TGCGCCAGCAGCCCGGGACAGGGGGCCTCTAACTATGGC. This translates into CASSPGQGASNYG. The whole CDR3 protein reads CASSPGQGASNYGYTF.

Concerning this clone itself: Read coverage stops 3 residues before the CDR3 terminus; the germline J gene supplies the remainder. The chain employs TRBV6-2 or TRBV6-3 and TRBJ1-5; D may be TRBD1 (5 bases). V was pared by 10 bases and J by 0 bases, with 13 bases between. This CDR3 has 14 residues. Germline lookup yields CDR1 MNHEY and CDR2 SVGEGT. Partial CDR3 DNA: TGTGCCACAAAATTCACAGGTAGCAATCAGCCC. Encoded protein: CATKFTGSNQP. The CDR3, in full, reads CATKFTGSNQPQHF.

This clone was recorded a few times. The CDR3 end falls 3 residues outside the read, so it is completed with the germline J gene. The rearrangement uses TRBV6-1 and TRBJ1-5, with TRBD1 matching 8 bases. Germline V CDR1 and CDR2: MNHNS, SASEGT. Trimming removed 3 bases from V and 2 bases from J; junction bases left unmatched: 6. The length of the CDR3 is 16 residues. The CDR3 loop is CASSEAGGFGNQPQHF. Incomplete CDR3 DNA: TGTGCCAGCAGTGAGGCAGGGGGCTTTGGCAATCAGCCC.

This clone was seen ten or more times. Germline is not matched at one junction end, which may reflect a read error. The DNA ends 3 residues before the CDR3 does, and the rest of the CDR3 is filled in from the germline J gene. This chain joins TRBV10-3 and TRBJ2-5; 9 bases line up with TRBD2. The CDR3 totals 14 residues. CDR1 and CDR2 from the germline V gene are ENHRY and SYGVKD. CDR3 DNA (partial): TGTGCCGTCAGTGGCGGGGGGGCGCGAGAGACC. This encodes CAVSGGGARET. The CDR3 in its entirety is CAVSGGGARETQYF.

This clone has a count of ten or more. The DNA ends 3 residues before the CDR3 does, and the rest of the CDR3 is filled in from the germline J gene. The gene calls are TRBV18 and TRBJ1-1, with D uncertain. The CDR3 consists of 15 residues. The V and J ends lost 6 bases and 0 bases respectively, with 14 bases between them. Per germline, CDR1 KGHSH and CDR2 LQKENI. This chain's CDR3 is CASSALGGMNTEAFF. The CDR3 DNA, read in part, is TGTGCCAGCTCGGCCCTAGGTGGCATGAACACTGAA.

This clone was detected many times. Sequencing ends 3 residues short of the CDR3 end; the germline J gene provides the rest. V and J are TRBV18 and TRBJ1-4; D might be TRBD1 (5 bases). The CDR3 extends over 14 amino acids. Germline lookup yields CDR1 KGHSH and CDR2 LQKENI. V dropped 1 base and J dropped 8 bases, with 11 bases sitting between them. CDR3: CASSPQGYWEKLFF. CDR3 bases read: TGTGCCAGCTCACCACAGGGGTATTGGGAAAAA.

This clone was observed many times. The CDR3 end falls 3 residues outside the read, so it is completed with the germline J gene. The chain is built from TRBV18 and TRBJ2-5, with TRBD2 identical over 12 bases. The CDR3 is 16 amino acids. Losses at the gene ends were 5 bases for V and 5 bases for J; bases not matched to a gene: 9. Germline V gene data show CDR1 as KGHSH and CDR2 as LQKENI. The CDR3 bases that were read are TGTGCCAGCTCAGCGACTAGCGGGGGCCGAGGGGAGACC. It specifies CASSATSGGRGET. In full, the CDR3 reads CASSATSGGRGETQYF. The whole variable domain, filled in from reference TRBV18 and TRBJ2-5, reads NAGVMQNPRHLVRRRGQEARLRCSPMKGHSHVYWYRQLPEEGLKFMVYLQKENIIDESGMPKERFSAEFPKEGPSILRIQQVVRGDSAAYFCASSATSGGRGETQYFGPGTRLLVL.

This clone was observed many times. The CDR3 extends 3 residues past the end of the read, so its final part is completed from the germline J gene. Other DNA sequences in this sample translate to the same CDR3. The gene calls are TRBV18 and TRBJ1-5; TRBD1 might be the D (5 bases). Germline CDR1 and CDR2: KGHSH and LQKENI. V dropped 0 bases and J dropped 2 bases, with 8 bases sitting between them. The CDR3 loop spans 15 amino acids. The CDR3 sequence: CASSPPGGGNQPQHF. CDR3 DNA, as far as it was read: TGTGCCAGCTCACCACCGGGGGGGGGCAATCAGCCC.

Turning to this clone: The CDR3 is cut off 3 residues early in the read; its end comes from the germline J gene. This chain uses TRBV6-2 or TRBV6-3 with TRBJ2-5; 9 bases agree with TRBD1. Germline V gene lookup returns CDR1 MNHEY and CDR2 SVGEGT. Germline trimming cut 1 base from V and 6 bases from J; bases unmatched to any gene: 6. The CDR3 extends over 15 amino acids. The CDR3 bases that were read are TGTGCCAGCAGTTACTGGACAGGGGCGCGGAAGACC. It yields the protein CASSYWTGARKT. Given in full, the CDR3 is CASSYWTGARKTQYF.